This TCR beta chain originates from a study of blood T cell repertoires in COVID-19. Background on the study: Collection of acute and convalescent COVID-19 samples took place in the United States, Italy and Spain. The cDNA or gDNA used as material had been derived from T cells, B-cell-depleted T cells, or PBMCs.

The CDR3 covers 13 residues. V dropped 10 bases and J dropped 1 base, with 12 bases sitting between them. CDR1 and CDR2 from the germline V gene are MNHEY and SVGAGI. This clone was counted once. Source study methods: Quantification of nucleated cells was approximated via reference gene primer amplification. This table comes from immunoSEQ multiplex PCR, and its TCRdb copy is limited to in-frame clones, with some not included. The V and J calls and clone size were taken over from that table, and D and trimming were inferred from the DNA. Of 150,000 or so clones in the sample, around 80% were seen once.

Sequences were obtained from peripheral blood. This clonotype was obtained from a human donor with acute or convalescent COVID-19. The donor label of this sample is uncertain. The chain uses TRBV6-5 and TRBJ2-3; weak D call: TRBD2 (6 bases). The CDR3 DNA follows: TGTGCCACCCAGAGGGAGGGCACAGATACGCAGTATTTT. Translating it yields CATQREGTDTQYF.